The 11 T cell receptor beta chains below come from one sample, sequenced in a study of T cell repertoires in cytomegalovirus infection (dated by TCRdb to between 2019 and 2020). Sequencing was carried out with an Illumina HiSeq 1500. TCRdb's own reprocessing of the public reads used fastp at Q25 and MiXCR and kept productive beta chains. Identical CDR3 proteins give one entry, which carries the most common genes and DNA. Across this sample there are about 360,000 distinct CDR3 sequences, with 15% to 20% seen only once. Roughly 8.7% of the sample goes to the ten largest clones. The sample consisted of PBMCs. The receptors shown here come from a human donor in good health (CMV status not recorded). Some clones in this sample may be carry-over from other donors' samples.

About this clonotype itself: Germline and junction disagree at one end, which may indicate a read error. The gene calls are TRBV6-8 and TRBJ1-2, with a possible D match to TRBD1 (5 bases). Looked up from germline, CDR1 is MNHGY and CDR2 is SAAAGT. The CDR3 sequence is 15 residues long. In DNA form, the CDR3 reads TGTGCCAGCAGTTTTAGCGCGACGGGACCTTATGGCTACGCCTTC. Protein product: CASSFSATGPYGYAF.

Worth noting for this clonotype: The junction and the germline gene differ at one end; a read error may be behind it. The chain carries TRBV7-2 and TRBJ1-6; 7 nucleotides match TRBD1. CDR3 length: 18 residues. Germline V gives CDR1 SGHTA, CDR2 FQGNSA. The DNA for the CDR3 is TGTGCCAGCCGCTTAGAGGGCCCCCTCACAGGGGTCGCCTCACCCCTCCACTTT. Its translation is CASRLEGPLTGVASPLHF.

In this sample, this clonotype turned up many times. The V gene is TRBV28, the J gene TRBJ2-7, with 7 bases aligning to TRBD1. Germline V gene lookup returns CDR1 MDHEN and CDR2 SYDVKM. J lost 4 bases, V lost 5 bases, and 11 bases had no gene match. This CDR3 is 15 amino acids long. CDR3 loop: CASSELKGARYEQYF. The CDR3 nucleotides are TGTGCCAGCAGTGAGCTAAAGGGGGCGAGATACGAGCAGTACTTC.

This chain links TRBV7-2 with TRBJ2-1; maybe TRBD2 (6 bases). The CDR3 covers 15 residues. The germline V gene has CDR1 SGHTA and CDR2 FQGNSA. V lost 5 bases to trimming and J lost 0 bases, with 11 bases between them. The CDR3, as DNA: TGTGCCAGCAGCAAAGCGGGCCCCTCCTACAATGAGCAGTTCTTC. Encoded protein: CASSKAGPSYNEQFF.

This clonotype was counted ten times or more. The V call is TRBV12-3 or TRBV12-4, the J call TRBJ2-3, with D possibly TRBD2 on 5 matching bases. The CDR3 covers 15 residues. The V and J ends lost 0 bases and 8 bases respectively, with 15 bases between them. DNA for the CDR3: TGTGCCAGCAGTTTAGCTAGCGAGGGCTATGGTACGCAGTATTTT. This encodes CASSLASEGYGTQYF.

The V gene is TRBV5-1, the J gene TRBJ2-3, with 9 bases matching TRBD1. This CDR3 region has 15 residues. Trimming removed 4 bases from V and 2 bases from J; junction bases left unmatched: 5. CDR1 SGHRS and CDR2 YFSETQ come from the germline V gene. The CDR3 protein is CASSIRQGDTDTQYF. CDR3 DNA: TGCGCCAGCAGCATCCGACAGGGGGACACAGATACGCAGTATTTT. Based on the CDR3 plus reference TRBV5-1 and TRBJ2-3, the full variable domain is KAGVTQTPRYLIKTRGQQVTLSCSPISGHRSVSWYQQTPGQGLQFLFEYFSETQRNKGNFPGRFSGRQFSNSRSEMNVSTLELGDSALYLCASSIRQGDTDTQYFGPGTRLTVL.

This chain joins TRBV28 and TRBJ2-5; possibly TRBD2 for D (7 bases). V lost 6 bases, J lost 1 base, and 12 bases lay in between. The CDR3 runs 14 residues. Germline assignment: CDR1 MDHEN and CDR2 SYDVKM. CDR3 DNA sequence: TGTGCCAGCAGCAGAGGGGGGGCCCAAGAGACCCAGTACTTC. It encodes CASSRGGAQETQYF.

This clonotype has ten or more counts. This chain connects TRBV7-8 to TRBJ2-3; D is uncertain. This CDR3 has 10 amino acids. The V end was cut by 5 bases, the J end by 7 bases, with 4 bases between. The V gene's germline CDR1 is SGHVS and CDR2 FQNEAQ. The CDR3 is CASSPNTQYF. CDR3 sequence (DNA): TGTGCCAGCAGCCCCAATACGCAGTATTTT.

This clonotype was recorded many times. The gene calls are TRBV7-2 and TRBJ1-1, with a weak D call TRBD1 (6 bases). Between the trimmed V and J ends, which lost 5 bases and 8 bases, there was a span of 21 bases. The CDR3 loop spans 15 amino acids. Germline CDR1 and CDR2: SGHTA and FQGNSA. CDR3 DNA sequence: TGTGCCAGCAGCCAGCGGTGGGCCCAGGGGTTCGAAGCTTTCTTT. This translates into CASSQRWAQGFEAFF.

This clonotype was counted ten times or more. In DNA form, the CDR3 reads TGTGCCAGCAGCTTAAGCACAGACCCTGGATTAAAGTTCTTC. It specifies CASSLSTDPGLKFF. The chain is built from TRBV7-2 and TRBJ2-1; D call uncertain. V lost 2 bases to trimming and J lost 14 bases, with 19 bases between them. Germline-derived CDR1 and CDR2 are SGHTA and FQGNSA. The CDR3 length is 14 residues.

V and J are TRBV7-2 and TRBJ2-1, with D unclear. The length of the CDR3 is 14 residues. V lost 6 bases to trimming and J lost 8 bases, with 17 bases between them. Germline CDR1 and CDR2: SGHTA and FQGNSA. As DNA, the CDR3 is TGTGCCAGCAGATCGAGTATGGCATCGGATGAGCAGTTCTTC. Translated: CASRSSMASDEQFF.